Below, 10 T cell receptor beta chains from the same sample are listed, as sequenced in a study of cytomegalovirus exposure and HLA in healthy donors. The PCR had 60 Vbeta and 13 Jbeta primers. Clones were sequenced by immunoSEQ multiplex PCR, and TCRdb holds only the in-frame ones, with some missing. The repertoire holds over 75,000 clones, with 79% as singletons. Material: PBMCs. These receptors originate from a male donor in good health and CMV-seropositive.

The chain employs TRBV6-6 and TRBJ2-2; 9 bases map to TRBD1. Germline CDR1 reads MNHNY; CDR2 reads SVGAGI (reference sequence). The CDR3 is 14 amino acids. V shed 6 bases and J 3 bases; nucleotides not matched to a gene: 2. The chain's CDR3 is CASSGTGHTGELFF. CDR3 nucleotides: TGTGCCAGCAGCGGGACAGGGCACACCGGGGAGCTGTTTTTT.

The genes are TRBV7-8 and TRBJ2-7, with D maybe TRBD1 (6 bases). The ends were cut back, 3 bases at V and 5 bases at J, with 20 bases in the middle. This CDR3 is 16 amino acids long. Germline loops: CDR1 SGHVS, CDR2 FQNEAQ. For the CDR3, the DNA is TGTGCCAGCAGCTTTAGAAGGGTGCCAGGGGATCACGAGCAGTACTTC. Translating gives CASSFRRVPGDHEQYF. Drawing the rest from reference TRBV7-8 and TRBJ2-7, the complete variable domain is GAGVSQSPRYKVAKRGQDVALRCDPISGHVSLFWYQQALGQGPEFLTYFQNEAQLDKSGLPSDRFFAERPEGSVSTLKIQRTQQEDSAVYLCASSFRRVPGDHEQYFGPGTRLTVT.

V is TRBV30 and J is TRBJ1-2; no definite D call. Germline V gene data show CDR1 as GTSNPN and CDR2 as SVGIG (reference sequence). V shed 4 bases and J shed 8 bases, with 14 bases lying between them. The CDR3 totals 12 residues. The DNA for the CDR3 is TGTGCCTGGACCCTCAATTCCGGGGGCTACACCTTC. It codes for CAWTLNSGGYTF.

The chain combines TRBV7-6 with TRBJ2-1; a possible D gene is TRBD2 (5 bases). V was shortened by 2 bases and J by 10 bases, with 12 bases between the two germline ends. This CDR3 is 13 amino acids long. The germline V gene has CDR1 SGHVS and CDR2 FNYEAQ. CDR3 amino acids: CASSLRGSGEQFF. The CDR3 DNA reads TGTGCCAGCAGCTTACGGGGTTCCGGGGAGCAGTTCTTC.

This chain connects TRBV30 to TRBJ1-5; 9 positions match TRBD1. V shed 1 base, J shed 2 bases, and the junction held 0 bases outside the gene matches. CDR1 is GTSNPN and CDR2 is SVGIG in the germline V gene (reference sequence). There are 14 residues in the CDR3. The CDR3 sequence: CAWSGTGGNQPQHF. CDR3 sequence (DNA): TGTGCCTGGAGTGGGACAGGGGGCAATCAGCCCCAGCATTTT.

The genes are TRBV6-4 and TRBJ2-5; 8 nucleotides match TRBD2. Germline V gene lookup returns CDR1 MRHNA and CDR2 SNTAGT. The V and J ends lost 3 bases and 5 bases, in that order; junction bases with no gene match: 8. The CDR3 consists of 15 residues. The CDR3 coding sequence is TGTGCCAGCAGTGAAGCCGCGGGGGGAAGTGAGACCCAGTACTTC. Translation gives CASSEAAGGSETQYF.

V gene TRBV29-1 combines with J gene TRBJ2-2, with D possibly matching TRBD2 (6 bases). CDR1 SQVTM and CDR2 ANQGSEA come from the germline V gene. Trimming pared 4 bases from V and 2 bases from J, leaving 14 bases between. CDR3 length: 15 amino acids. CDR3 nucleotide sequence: TGCAGCGTTGGGGGACGGGGGACTAACACCGGGGAGCTGTTTTTT. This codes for CSVGGRGTNTGELFF.

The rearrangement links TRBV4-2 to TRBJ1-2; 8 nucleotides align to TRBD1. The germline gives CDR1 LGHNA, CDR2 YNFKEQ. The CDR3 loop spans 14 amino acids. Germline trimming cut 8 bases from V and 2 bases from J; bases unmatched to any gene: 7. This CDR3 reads CASGGQGGNYGYTF. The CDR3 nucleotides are TGTGCCAGCGGCGGACAGGGCGGGAACTATGGCTACACCTTC.

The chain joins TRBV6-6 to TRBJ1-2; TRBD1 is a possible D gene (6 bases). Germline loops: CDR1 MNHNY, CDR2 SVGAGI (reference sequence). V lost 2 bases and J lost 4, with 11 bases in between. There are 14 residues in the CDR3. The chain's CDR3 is CASSYRTETYGYTF. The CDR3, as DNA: TGTGCCAGCAGTTACCGGACAGAGACCTATGGCTACACCTTC.

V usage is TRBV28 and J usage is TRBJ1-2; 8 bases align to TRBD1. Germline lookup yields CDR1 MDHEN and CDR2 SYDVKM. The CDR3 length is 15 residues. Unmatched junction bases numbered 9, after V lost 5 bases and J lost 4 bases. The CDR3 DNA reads TGTGCCAGCAGTGACCGGACAGGGTGGAGCTATGGCTACACCTTC. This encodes CASSDRTGWSYGYTF.